The 14 T cell receptor beta chains below were found in one sample sequenced in a study of T cell changes during pregnancy in multiple sclerosis. This table comes from immunoSEQ multiplex PCR, and its TCRdb copy is limited to in-frame clones, with some not included. The table records 65,000 to 80,000 clones, 90% of them present only once. The starting material was peripheral blood, obtained in the third trimester of pregnancy. The receptors originated from a female donor with multiple sclerosis, enrolled in a pregnancy study.

The chain recombines TRBV18 with TRBJ1-1; D possibly corresponds to TRBD1 (6 bases). Trimming shortened V by 3 bases and J by 0 bases, and 17 bases separated the two germline ends. The CDR3 is made up of 17 amino acids. Germline-derived CDR1 and CDR2 are KGHSH and LQKENI. CDR3 nucleotide sequence: TGTGCCAGCTCACCTAAAGGATCGGACAGTATGAACACTGAAGCTTTCTTT. This encodes CASSPKGSDSMNTEAFF.

The rearrangement links TRBV7-6 to TRBJ1-4; D not certain. The length of the CDR3 is 14 residues. Germline lookup yields CDR1 SGHVS and CDR2 FNYEAQ. Trimming left V 2 bases short and J 2 bases short, with 6 bases between. CDR3 nucleotide sequence: TGTGCCAGCAGCTTACGCCGGACTAATGAAAAACTGTTTTTT. Amino acids: CASSLRRTNEKLFF. Full variable domain (missing parts from reference TRBV7-6 and TRBJ1-4): GAGVSQSPRYKVTKRGQDVALRCDPISGHVSLYWYRQALGQGPEFLTYFNYEAQQDKSGLPNDRFSAERPEGSISTLTIQRTEQRDSAMYRCASSLRRTNEKLFFGSGTQLSVL.

This rearrangement joins TRBV27 to TRBJ1-2; 8 nucleotides match TRBD1. V gave up 0 bases and J gave up 4 bases; unmatched junction bases: 10. The CDR3 covers 17 residues. Germline CDR1 MNHEY, CDR2 SMNVEV (reference sequence). CDR3 bases: TGTGCCAGCAGTTTATCGGGGACAGGAGAAGTTATCTATGGCTACACCTTC. It is translated as CASSLSGTGEVIYGYTF.

V and J are TRBV11-2 and TRBJ2-5, with unresolved D. CDR3 length: 15 amino acids. With 1 base removed from V and 0 bases from J, the gap between germline ends came to 9 bases. CDR1 and CDR2 from the germline V gene are SGHAT and FQNNGV. The CDR3 sequence is CASSLVGRYQETQYF. CDR3 nucleotide sequence: TGTGCCAGCAGCTTAGTGGGCAGGTACCAAGAGACCCAGTACTTC.

The chain employs TRBV19 and TRBJ1-5; the D gene is possibly TRBD1 (5 bases). The germline V and J ends were trimmed by 3 bases and 6 bases, with 15 bases remaining between them. This CDR3 spans 15 amino acids. Germline V gene sequence: CDR1 LNHDA, CDR2 SQIVND (reference sequence). The CDR3 region is CASSIWGKGGQPQHF. CDR3 DNA sequence: TGTGCCAGTAGTATTTGGGGCAAGGGTGGTCAGCCCCAGCATTTT.

This clone occurred once. The rearrangement joins TRBV19 to TRBJ1-2; D is ambiguous. V was shortened by 5 bases and J by 4 bases, with 14 bases between the two germline ends. The CDR3 is made up of 14 amino acids. The germline gives CDR1 LNHDA, CDR2 SQIVND (reference sequence). The CDR3 is CASSGRRRRYGYTF. DNA for the CDR3: TGTGCCAGTAGTGGGAGACGGCGCCGCTATGGCTACACCTTC.

This sequence joins TRBV6-6 and TRBJ1-5; a possible D gene is TRBD1 (5 bases). V was cut by 4 bases and J by 3 bases, with 13 bases left in between. This CDR3 has 15 residues. The germline V gene has CDR1 MNHNY and CDR2 SVGAGI (reference sequence). CDR3: CASSLSQGDNQPQHF. The CDR3 DNA sequence: TGTGCCAGCAGTTTATCCCAGGGCGACAATCAGCCCCAGCATTTT.

The chain combines TRBV18 with TRBJ2-7, with TRBD2 matching 7 bases. CDR3 size: 15 residues. Germline lookup yields CDR1 KGHSH and CDR2 LQKENI. V lost 6 bases, J lost 0 bases, and 8 bases stayed unmatched. The CDR3 sequence is CASSLTGGTSYEQYF. The CDR3 bases are TGTGCCAGCTCCCTCACGGGAGGAACCTCCTACGAGCAGTACTTC.

The chain employs TRBV7-6 and TRBJ2-3; D may be TRBD2 (5 bases). This CDR3 region has 14 residues. Trimming shortened V by 1 base and J by 8 bases, and 13 bases separated the two germline ends. The germline gives CDR1 SGHVS, CDR2 FNYEAQ. CDR3 coding DNA: TGTGCCAGCAGCTTAGGGACTTCTTTGGGTACGCAGTATTTT. Encoded protein: CASSLGTSLGTQYF.

This clone occurred a few times. This specimen includes other DNA sequences encoding the same CDR3. This rearrangement joins TRBV2 to TRBJ1-3, with 7 bases aligning to TRBD1. J was trimmed by 4 bases and V by 5 bases; bases with no gene match: 5. Germline V gene data show CDR1 as SNHLY and CDR2 as FYNNEI. The CDR3 length is 14 residues. The CDR3 loop reads CASSSGTEGNTIYF. DNA for the CDR3: TGTGCCAGCAGTTCCGGGACAGAGGGAAACACCATATATTTT.

The J gene is TRBJ2-1, the V gene TRBV5-1, with TRBD1 matching 8 bases. Germline lookup yields CDR1 SGHRS and CDR2 YFSETQ. The CDR3 length is 16 residues. J was trimmed by 7 bases and V by 3 bases; bases with no gene match: 12. CDR3 sequence: CASSWGPQGAMNEQFF. In DNA form, the CDR3 reads TGCGCCAGCAGCTGGGGCCCTCAGGGGGCGATGAATGAGCAGTTCTTC.

This chain links TRBV6-5 with TRBJ2-3, with 12 bases fitting TRBD2. Looked up from germline, CDR1 is MNHEY and CDR2 is SVGAGI. This CDR3 has 12 amino acids. Trimming at V came to 5 bases and at J to 14 bases, leaving 5 bases not matched to a gene. DNA for the CDR3: TGTGCCAGCAGTAGACTAGCGGGAGAACGGTATTTT. Protein: CASSRLAGERYF.

The J gene is TRBJ2-1, the V gene TRBV28; D call uncertain. With 5 bases removed from V and 3 bases from J, the gap between germline ends came to 8 bases. The CDR3 has 13 residues. Germline values: CDR1 MDHEN, CDR2 SYDVKM. The CDR3 DNA reads TGTGCCAGCAGTCTCTTCGTCTACAATGAGCAGTTCTTC. Amino acids: CASSLFVYNEQFF.

This chain joins TRBV6-6 and TRBJ2-7; 9 nucleotides line up with TRBD1. The CDR3 is 14 amino acids. The junction had 10 bases not matched to a gene; V was cut back by 7 bases and J by 6 bases. The germline V gene encodes CDR1 MNHNY and CDR2 SVGAGI (reference sequence). CDR3 sequence reads: CASTRDRVAFEQYF. CDR3 in DNA: TGTGCCAGCACGAGGGACAGGGTAGCCTTCGAGCAGTACTTC.